The text below deals with one T cell receptor (beta chain). Antigen unknown. Sequencing used immunoSEQ multiplex PCR; TCRdb keeps in-frame clones, though not all of them. The data show 90,000 to 120,000 clones, with about 90% seen just once and about 2.5% held by the top ten. The CDR3 is made up of 14 amino acids. V was shortened by 5 bases and J by 7 bases, with 16 bases between the two germline ends. Looked up from germline, CDR1 is SGHTA and CDR2 is FQGNSA. This entry comes from a study of T cell responses to AZD1222 COVID-19 vaccine. General study findings and limits: CD4 TCRs associated with vaccination spanned spike, dominating at 160-218 and 743-854. Two AZD1222 administrations were followed by greater Spike-specific TCR breadth and depth.

Both about-4-week and about-12-week second-dose recipients were combined. The sample was peripheral blood, taken 28 days after the second AZD1222 dose. This clonotype was sampled from an adult who received the AZD1222 COVID-19 vaccine. V usage is TRBV7-2 and J usage is TRBJ2-3, with no clear D. The CDR3 loop reads CASSPSPLSNTQYF. In DNA, the CDR3 is TGTGCCAGCAGCCCGAGCCCCTTATCGAATACGCAGTATTTT.